This T cell receptor beta chain was documented in a study of shared clonotypes between healthy human individuals. Findings of the study overall: Lower generation probabilities were found for non-shared clonotypes than for those shared by all four donors. Tissue TCR repertoires likely differ from these blood-only repertoires.

Germline-derived CDR1 and CDR2 are LGHNA and YSLEER. The CDR3 spans 18 residues. V was clipped by 1 base and J by 2 bases, with 19 bases between them. As regards this clone: Its antigen is as yet unknown.

The authors distributed each subset's genomic DNA evenly over several immunoSEQ plates. TCRdb's table, derived via immunoSEQ multiplex PCR, lists solely in-frame clones and lacks some. The sample includes under 2,500,000 clones, more than 90% of them seen just once. The sequence came from a man between 18 and 35 years old in good health. The rearrangement joins TRBV4-3 to TRBJ2-3; no clear D. Sequencing was performed on naive CD4+ T cells sorted from blood. Sample subset: CD45RA+ positively selected. CDR3 sequence: CASSQGPVWPPSTDTQYF. DNA of the CDR3: TGCGCCAGCAGCCAAGGCCCCGTTTGGCCACCGTCCACAGATACGCAGTATTTT.